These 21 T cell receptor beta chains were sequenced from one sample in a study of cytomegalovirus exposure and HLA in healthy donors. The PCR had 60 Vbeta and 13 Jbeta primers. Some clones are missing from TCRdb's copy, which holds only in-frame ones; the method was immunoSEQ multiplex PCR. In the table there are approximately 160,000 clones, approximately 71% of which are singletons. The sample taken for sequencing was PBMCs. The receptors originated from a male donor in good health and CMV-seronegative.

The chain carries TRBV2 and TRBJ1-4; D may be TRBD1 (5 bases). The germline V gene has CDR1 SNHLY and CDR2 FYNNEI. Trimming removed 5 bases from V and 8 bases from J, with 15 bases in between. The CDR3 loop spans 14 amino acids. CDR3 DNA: TGTGCCAGCAGTCCAAACAGGCAGCGAGAAAAACTGTTTTTT. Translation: CASSPNRQREKLFF.

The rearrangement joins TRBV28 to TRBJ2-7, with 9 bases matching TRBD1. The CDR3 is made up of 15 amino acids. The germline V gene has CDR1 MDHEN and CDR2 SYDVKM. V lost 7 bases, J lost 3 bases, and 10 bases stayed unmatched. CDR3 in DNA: TGTGCCAGCACCCTAAGGGACAGGGAATTCTACGAGCAGTACTTC. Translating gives CASTLRDREFYEQYF.

The CDR3 DNA reads TGCGCCAGCCGCGTAGGGACTACTAACTATGGCTACACCTTC. It codes for CASRVGTTNYGYTF. This sequence joins TRBV5-1 and TRBJ1-2; TRBD1 is a possible D gene (5 bases). The ends were cut back, 7 bases at V and 0 bases at J, with 13 bases in the middle. This CDR3 spans 14 amino acids. Germline V gene lookup returns CDR1 SGHRS and CDR2 YFSETQ.

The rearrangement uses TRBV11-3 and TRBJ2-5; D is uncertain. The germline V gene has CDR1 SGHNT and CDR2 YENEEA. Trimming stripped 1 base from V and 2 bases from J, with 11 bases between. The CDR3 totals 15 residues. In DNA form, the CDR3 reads TGTGCCAGCAGCTTAGGGCGGCTATCACAAGAGACCCAGTACTTC. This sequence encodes CASSLGRLSQETQYF.

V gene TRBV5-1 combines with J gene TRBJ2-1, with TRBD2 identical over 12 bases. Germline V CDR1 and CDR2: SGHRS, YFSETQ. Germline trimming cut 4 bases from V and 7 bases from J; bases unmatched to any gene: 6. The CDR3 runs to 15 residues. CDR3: CASSQLAGGENEQFF. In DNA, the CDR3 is TGCGCCAGCAGCCAACTAGCGGGGGGTGAAAATGAGCAGTTCTTC.

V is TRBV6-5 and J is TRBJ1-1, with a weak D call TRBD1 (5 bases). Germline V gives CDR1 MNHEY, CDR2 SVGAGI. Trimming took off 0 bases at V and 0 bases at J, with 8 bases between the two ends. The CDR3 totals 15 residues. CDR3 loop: CASSYSAGMNTEAFF. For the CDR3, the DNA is TGTGCCAGCAGTTACTCGGCAGGGATGAACACTGAAGCTTTCTTT.

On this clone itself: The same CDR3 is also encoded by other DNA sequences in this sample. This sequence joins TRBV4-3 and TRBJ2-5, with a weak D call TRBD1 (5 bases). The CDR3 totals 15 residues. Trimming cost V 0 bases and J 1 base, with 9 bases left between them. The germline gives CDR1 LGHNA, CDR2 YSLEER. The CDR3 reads CASSQDGDSQETQYF. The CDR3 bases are TGCGCCAGCAGCCAAGACGGAGACAGCCAAGAGACCCAGTACTTC.

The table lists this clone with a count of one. The CDR3 DNA reads TGTGCCAGCAGTCCCCACCGGACTACTGCCTACGAGCAGTACTTC. Protein: CASSPHRTTAYEQYF. V is TRBV28 and J is TRBJ2-7; maybe TRBD2 (6 bases). The V gene's germline CDR1 is MDHEN and CDR2 SYDVKM. Trimming took off 5 bases at V and 2 bases at J, with 16 bases between the two ends. The CDR3 has 15 amino acids.

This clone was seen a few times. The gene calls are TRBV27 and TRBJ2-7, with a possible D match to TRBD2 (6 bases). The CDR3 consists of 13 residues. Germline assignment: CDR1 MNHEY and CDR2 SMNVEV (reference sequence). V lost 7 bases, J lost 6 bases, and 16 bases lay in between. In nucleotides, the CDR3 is TGTGCCAGCAAGGGAGAGGGAGGCCCCGAGCAGTACTTC. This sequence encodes CASKGEGGPEQYF.

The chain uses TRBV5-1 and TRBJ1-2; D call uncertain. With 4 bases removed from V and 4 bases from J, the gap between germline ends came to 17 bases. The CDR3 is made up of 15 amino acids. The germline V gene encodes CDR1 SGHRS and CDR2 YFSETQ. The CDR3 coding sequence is TGCGCCAGCAGCCTCGACCAGGCCGAGCCCTATGGCTACACCTTC. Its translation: CASSLDQAEPYGYTF.

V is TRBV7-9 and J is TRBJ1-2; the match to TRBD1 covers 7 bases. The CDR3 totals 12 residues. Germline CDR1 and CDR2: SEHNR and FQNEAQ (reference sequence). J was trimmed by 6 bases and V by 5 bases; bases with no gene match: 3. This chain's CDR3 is CASSPTGDGYTF. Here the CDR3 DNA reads TGTGCCAGCAGCCCTACAGGGGATGGCTACACCTTC.

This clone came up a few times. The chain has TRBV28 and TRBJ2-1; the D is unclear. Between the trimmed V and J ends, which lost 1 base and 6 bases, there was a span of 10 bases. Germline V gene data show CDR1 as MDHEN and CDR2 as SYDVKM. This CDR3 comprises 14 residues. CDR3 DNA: TGTGCCAGCAGTTTATTCGGGTTAATCAATGAGCAGTTCTTC. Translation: CASSLFGLINEQFF.

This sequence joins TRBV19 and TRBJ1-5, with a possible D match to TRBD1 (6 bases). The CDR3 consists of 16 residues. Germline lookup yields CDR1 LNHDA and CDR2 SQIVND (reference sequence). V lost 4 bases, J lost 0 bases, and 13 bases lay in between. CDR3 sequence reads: CASSTYRVFSNQPQHF. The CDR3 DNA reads TGTGCCAGTAGTACGTACAGGGTCTTTAGCAATCAGCCCCAGCATTTT.

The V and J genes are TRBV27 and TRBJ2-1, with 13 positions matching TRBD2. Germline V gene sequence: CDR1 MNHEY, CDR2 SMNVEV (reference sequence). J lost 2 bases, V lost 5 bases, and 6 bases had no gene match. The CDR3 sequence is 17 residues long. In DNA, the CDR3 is TGTGCCAGCAGTCAGGGACTAGCGGGGAGCGCCTACAATGAGCAGTTCTTC. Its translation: CASSQGLAGSAYNEQFF.

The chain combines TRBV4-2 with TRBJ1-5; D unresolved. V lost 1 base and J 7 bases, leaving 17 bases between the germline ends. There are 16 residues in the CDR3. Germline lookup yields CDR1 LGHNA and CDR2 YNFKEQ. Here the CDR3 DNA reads TGTGCCAGCAGCCAAGGCTCAGAGGGTGATGGACAGCCCCAGCATTTT. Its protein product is CASSQGSEGDGQPQHF.

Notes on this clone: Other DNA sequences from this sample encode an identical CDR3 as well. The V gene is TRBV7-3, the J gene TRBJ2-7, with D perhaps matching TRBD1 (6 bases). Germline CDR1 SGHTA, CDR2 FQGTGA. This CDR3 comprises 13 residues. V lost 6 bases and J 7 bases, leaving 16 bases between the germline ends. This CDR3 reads CASSSTGLGEQYF. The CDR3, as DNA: TGTGCCAGCAGTTCTACAGGGTTAGGGGAGCAGTACTTC.

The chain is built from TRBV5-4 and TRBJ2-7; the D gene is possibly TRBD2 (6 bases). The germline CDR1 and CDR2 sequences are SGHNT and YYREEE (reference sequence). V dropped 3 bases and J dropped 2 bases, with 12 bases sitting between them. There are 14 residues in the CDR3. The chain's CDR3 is CASSSLAVPYEQYF. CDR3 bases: TGTGCCAGCAGCTCTTTAGCGGTCCCCTACGAGCAGTACTTC.

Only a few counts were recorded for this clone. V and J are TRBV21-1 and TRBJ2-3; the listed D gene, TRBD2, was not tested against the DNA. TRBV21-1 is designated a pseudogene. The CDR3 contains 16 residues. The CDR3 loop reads CASTNLAGRGGDTQYF. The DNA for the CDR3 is TGTGCCAGCACCAACCTGGCAGGACGGGGGGGAGATACGCAGTATTTT.

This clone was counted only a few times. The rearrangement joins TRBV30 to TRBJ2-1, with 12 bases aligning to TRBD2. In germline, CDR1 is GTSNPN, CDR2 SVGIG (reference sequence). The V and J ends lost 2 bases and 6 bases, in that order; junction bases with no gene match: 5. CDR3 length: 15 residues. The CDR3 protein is CAWSHTSGRSNEQFF. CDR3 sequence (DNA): TGTGCCTGGAGTCACACTAGCGGGAGGAGCAATGAGCAGTTCTTC.

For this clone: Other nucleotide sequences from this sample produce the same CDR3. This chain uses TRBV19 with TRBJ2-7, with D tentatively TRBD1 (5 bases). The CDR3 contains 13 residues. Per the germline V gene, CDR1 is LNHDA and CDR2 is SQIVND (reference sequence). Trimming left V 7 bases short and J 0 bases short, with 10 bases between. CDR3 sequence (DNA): TGTGCCAGTAAAACGGACAACTCCTACGAGCAGTACTTC. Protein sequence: CASKTDNSYEQYF.

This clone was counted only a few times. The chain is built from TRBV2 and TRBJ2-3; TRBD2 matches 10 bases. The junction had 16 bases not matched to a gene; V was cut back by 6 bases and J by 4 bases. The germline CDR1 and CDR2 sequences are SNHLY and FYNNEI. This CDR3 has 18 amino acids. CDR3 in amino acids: CASRAPRATSGVSDTQYF. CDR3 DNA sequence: TGTGCCAGCAGGGCGCCCCGGGCCACTAGCGGGGTCTCAGATACGCAGTATTTT.